Sequencing of this TCR beta chain was carried out in a study of Ad26.COV2.S vaccination and SARS-CoV-2 variants. Findings of the study overall: Spike-specific TCR breadth was greater after Ad26.COV2.S than placebo.

The sample's treatment: some 20 received Ad26.COV2.S at low or high dose, single or two shots; about 5 received placebo; per-sample allocation not given. The samples date from day 63 after the first vaccine or placebo injection. Profiled with immunoSEQ multiplex PCR; TCRdb holds only in-frame clones, not every one. The table has 360,000 or so clones, about nine tenths seen once. The CDR3 sequence is 13 residues long. V lost 5 bases and J 4 bases, leaving 11 bases between the germline ends. Germline values: CDR1 SEHNR, CDR2 FQNEAQ (reference sequence). This clone was detected only once. The target antigen is unknown.

This receptor was identified in a person aged 18-65 years who received the Ad26.COV2.S COVID-19 vaccine or a placebo. The V gene is TRBV7-9, the J gene TRBJ1-2, with a possible D match to TRBD1 (5 bases). The material was peripheral blood, obtained in a trial of Ad26.COV2.S vaccine versus placebo. DNA of the CDR3: TGTGCCAGCAGCCCCCGGGGCGTCTATGGCTACACCTTC. Encoded protein: CASSPRGVYGYTF.